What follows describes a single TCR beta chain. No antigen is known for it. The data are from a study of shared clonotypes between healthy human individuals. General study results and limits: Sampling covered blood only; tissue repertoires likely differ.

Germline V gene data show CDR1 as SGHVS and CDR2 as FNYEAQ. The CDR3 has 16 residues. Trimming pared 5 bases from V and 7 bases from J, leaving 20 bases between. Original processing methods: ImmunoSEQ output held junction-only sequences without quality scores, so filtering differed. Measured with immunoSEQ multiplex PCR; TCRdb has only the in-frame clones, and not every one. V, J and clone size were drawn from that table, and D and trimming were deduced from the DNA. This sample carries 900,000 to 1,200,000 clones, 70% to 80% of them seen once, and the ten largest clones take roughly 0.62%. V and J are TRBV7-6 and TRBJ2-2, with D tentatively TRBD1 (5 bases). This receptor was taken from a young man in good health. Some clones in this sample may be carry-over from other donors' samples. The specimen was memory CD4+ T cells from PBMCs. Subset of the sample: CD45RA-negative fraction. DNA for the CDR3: TGTGCCAGCAGCCCTGGAGTTCGCAGGGCCGGCGGGGAGCTGTTTTTT. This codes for CASSPGVRRAGGELFF.